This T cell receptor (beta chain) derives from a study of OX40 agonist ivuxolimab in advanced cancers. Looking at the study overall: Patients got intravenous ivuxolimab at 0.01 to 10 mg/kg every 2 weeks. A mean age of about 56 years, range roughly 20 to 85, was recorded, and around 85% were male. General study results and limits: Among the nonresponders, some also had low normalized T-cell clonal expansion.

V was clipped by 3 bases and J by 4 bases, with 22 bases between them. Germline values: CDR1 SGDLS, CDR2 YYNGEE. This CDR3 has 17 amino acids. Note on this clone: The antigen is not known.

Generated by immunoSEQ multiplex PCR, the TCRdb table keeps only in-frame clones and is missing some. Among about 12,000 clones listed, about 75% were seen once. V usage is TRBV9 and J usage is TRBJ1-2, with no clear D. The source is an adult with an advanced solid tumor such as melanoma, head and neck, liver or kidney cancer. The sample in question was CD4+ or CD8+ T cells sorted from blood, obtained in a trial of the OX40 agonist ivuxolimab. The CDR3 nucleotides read TGTGCCAGCAGCGCCCCAGGAGAGGAGGGAGGGATCTATGGCTACACCTTC. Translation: CASSAPGEEGGIYGYTF.